This T cell receptor (beta chain) was identified in a study of cytomegalovirus exposure and HLA in healthy donors. Concerning this clone: The antigen is not known.

General study results and limits: Under in vitro conditions, a few CMV-associated chains were confirmed as specific for CMV antigens.

Assay: immunoSEQ multiplex PCR; the TCRdb copy retains only in-frame clones and omits some. The sample contains 30,000 to 40,000 clones, around 93% of which appear only once. The sequenced material came from PBMCs. The TCR comes from a man aged 18 to 29 in good health and CMV-seronegative.

CDR3 nucleotides: TGTGCCAGCAGTCCCGACAGGGGGGTCTATGGCTACACCTTC. It yields the protein CASSPDRGVYGYTF. The genes are TRBV6-5 and TRBJ1-2; TRBD1 agrees at 9 bases. The V and J ends lost 5 bases and 4 bases, in that order; junction bases with no gene match: 5. This CDR3 has 14 amino acids. Germline loops: CDR1 MNHEY, CDR2 SVGAGI.